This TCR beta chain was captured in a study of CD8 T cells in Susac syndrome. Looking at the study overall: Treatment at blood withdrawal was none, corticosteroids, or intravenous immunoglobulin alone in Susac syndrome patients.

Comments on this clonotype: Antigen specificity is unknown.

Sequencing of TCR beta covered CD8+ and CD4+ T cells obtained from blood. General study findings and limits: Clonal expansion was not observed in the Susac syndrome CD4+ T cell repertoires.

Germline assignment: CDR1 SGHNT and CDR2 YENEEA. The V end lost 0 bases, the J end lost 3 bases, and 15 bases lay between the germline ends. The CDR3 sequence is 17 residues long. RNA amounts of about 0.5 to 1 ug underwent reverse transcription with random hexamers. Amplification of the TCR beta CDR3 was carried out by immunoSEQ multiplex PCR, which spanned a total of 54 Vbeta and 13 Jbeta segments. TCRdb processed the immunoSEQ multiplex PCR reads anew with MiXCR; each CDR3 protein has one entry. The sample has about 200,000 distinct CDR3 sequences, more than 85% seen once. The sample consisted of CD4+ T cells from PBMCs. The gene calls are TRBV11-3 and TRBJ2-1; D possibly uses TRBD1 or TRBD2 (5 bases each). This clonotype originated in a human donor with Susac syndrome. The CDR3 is CASSLDRGPPNYNEQFF. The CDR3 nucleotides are TGTGCCAGCAGCTTAGATCGGGGACCCCCAAACTACAATGAGCAGTTCTTC.